Included here is one T cell receptor (beta chain) sequence, with context. This record belongs to a study of blood T cell repertoires in COVID-19. Study background: From T cells, B-cell-depleted T cells, or PBMCs came the material, which was cDNA or gDNA.

The CDR3 totals 16 residues. Original analysis: Reference gene primer amplification in the assay estimated nucleated cell counts. Method: immunoSEQ multiplex PCR; TCRdb's copy keeps in-frame clones and lacks some. The V and J calls and the clone size are those of that table, but D and trimming were determined from the DNA. The data contain more than 250,000 clones, 70% to 90% of them singletons. Sequencing was carried out using peripheral blood. The TCR originated in a human donor in a cohort sampled during active COVID-19. The genes are TRBV21-1 and TRBJ1-2; TRBD1, the table's D call, was not compared with the DNA. TRBV21-1 is a pseudogene locus. This CDR3 is CASRKPRDREDYGYTF. Here the CDR3 DNA reads TGTGCCAGCAGGAAACCCCGGGACAGGGAGGACTATGGCTACACCTTC.